These 6 T cell receptor beta chains were sequenced from one sample in a study of T cell responses to AZD1222 COVID-19 vaccine. Measured with immunoSEQ multiplex PCR; TCRdb has only the in-frame clones, and not every one. The sample contains about 130,000 clones, roughly 90% of which appear only once. The material was peripheral blood, obtained on day 0 of AZD1222 vaccination. The receptors here all came from an adult in good health.

This sequence joins TRBV6-5 and TRBJ1-1, with 10 bases aligning to TRBD1. There are 12 residues in the CDR3. Germline V CDR1 and CDR2: MNHEY, SVGAGI. After removal of 10 bases from V and 4 bases from J, the junction contained 3 bases not matched to a gene. The CDR3 region is CAIRTGGTEAFF. CDR3 coding DNA: TGTGCCATCCGGACAGGGGGCACTGAAGCTTTCTTT.

This chain connects TRBV10-3 to TRBJ1-3, with TRBD1 identical over 7 bases. The trim removed 2 bases at V and 0 bases at J, leaving 7 bases unmatched. The CDR3 has 17 amino acids. Germline CDR1 and CDR2: ENHRY and SYGVKD. This chain's CDR3 is CAISEVGGYFSGNTIYF. The CDR3 bases are TGTGCCATCAGTGAGGTAGGGGGCTACTTCTCTGGAAACACCATATATTTT.

This CDR3 is CASSQSLRAYEQYF. For the CDR3, the DNA is TGTGCCAGCAGCCAATCGCTCAGGGCCTACGAGCAGTACTTC. The chain has TRBV3-1 (or the pseudogene TRBV3-2) and TRBJ2-7; perhaps TRBD1 as D (5 bases). Trimming left V 2 bases short and J 2 bases short, with 10 bases between. The CDR3 is made up of 14 amino acids. Germline V gene data show CDR1 as LGHDT and CDR2 as YNNKEL (reference sequence).

Note on this clone: The identical CDR3 is also encoded by other nucleotide sequences in the sample. The V gene is TRBV28, the J gene TRBJ2-2, with unresolved D. The CDR3 is 12 amino acids. V lost 3 bases, J lost 5 bases, and 4 bases lay in between. Germline V gene lookup returns CDR1 MDHEN and CDR2 SYDVKM. Here the CDR3 reads CASSFGTGELFF. The CDR3 bases are TGTGCCAGCAGTTTCGGGACCGGGGAGCTGTTTTTT.

This clone was seen a few times. This chain joins TRBV27 and TRBJ2-1; 7 bases map to TRBD1. Germline loops: CDR1 MNHEY, CDR2 SMNVEV (reference sequence). The V segment lost 2 bases and the J segment 8 bases; nucleotides outside the gene matches: 9. This CDR3 comprises 15 residues. The DNA of the CDR3 is TGTGCCAGCAGTTTAAGGCAGGGACAGATTGATGAGCAGTTCTTC. It encodes CASSLRQGQIDEQFF.

The CDR3 region is CASSLVTSGYNEQFF. The CDR3 nucleotides are TGTGCCAGCAGCTTAGTAACTAGCGGATACAATGAGCAGTTCTTC. This chain uses TRBV7-8 with TRBJ2-1; 8 nucleotides agree with TRBD2. This CDR3 is built from 15 residues. Germline V gene lookup returns CDR1 SGHVS and CDR2 FQNEAQ. V lost 1 base to trimming and J lost 4 bases; unmatched junction nucleotides: 3.